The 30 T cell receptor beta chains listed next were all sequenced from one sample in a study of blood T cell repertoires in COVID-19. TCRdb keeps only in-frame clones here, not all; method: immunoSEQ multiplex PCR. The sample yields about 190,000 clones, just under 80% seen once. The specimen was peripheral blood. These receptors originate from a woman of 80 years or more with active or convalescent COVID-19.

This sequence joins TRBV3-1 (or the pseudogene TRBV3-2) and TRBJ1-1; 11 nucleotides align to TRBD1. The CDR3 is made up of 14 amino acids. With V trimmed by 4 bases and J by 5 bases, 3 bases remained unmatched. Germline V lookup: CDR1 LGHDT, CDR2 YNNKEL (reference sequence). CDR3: CASSRTGGFTEAFF. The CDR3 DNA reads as TGTGCCAGCAGCCGGACAGGGGGCTTTACTGAAGCTTTCTTT.

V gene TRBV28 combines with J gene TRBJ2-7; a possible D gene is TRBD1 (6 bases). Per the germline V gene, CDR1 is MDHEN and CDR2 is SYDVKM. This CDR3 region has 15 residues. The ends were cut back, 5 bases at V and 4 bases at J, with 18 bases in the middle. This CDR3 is CASSQNRERRYEQYF. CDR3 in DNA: TGTGCCAGCAGTCAAAACAGGGAGCGGAGGTACGAGCAGTACTTC.

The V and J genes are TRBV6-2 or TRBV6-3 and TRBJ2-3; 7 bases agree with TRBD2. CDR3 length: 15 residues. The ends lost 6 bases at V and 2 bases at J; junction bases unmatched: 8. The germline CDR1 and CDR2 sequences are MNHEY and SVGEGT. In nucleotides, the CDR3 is TGTGCCAGCAGCGAGCGGGGCAGACACACAGATACGCAGTATTTT. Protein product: CASSERGRHTDTQYF.

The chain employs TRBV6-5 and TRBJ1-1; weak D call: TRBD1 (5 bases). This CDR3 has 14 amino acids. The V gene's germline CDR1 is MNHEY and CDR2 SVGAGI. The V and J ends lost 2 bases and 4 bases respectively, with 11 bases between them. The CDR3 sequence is CASSYEWTSTEAFF. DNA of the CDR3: TGTGCCAGCAGTTACGAGTGGACATCCACTGAAGCTTTCTTT.

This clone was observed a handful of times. The CDR3 sequence is CASSRTGNYGYTF. CDR3 sequence (DNA): TGTGCCAGCAGCCGGACGGGAAACTATGGCTACACCTTC. The chain has TRBV3-1 (or the pseudogene TRBV3-2) and TRBJ1-2; D not resolved. This CDR3 comprises 13 residues. The germline V and J ends were trimmed by 4 bases and 2 bases, with 8 bases remaining between them. Germline V gives CDR1 LGHDT, CDR2 YNNKEL (reference sequence).

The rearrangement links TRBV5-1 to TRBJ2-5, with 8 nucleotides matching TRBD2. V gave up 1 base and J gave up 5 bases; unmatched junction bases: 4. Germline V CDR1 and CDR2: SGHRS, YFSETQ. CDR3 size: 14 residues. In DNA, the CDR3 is TGCGCCAGCAGCTTGATGGGACTAGACGAGACCCAGTACTTC. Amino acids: CASSLMGLDETQYF.

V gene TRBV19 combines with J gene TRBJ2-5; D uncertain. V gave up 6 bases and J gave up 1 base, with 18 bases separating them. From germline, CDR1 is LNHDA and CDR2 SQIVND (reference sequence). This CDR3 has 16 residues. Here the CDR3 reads CASSPTMASTQETQYF. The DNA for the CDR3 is TGTGCCAGTAGCCCCACGATGGCCAGTACCCAAGAGACCCAGTACTTC.

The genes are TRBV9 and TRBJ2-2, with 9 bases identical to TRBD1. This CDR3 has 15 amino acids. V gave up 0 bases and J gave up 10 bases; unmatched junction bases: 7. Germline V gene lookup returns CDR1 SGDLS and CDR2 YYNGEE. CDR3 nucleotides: TGTGCCAGCAGCGTAGATGCACAGGGGGCTAAGGAGCTGTTTTTT. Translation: CASSVDAQGAKELFF.

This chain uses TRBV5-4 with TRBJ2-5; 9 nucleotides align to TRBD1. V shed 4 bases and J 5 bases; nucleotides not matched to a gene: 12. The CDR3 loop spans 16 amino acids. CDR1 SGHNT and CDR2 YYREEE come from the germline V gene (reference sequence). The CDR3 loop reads CASSEKTGGLFETQYF. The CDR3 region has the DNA TGTGCCAGCAGCGAGAAGACAGGGGGTTTATTCGAGACCCAGTACTTC. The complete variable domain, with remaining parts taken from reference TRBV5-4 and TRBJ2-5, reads ETGVTQSPTHLIKTRGQQVTLRCSSQSGHNTVSWYQQALGQGPQFIFQYYREEENGRGNFPPRFSGLQFPNYSSELNVNALELDDSALYLCASSEKTGGLFETQYFGPGTRLLVL.

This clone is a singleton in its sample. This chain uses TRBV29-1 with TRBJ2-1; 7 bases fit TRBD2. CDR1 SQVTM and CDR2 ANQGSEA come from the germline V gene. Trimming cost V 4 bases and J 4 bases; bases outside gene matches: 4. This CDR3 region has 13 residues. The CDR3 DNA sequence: TGCAGCGTTGCTAGCGGCGATTACAATGAGCAGTTCTTC. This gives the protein CSVASGDYNEQFF.

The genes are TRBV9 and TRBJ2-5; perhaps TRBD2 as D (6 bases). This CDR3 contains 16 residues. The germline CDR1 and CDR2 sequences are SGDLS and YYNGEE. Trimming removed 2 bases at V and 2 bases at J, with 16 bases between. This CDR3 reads CASSVTLGSGQETQYF. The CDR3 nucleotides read TGTGCCAGCAGCGTTACTCTGGGGAGCGGGCAAGAGACCCAGTACTTC.

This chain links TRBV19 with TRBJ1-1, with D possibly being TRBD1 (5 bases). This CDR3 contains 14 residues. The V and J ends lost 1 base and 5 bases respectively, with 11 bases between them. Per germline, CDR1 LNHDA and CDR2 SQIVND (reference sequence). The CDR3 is CASSIGGAQTEAFF. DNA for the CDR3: TGTGCCAGTAGTATAGGGGGCGCGCAGACTGAAGCTTTCTTT.

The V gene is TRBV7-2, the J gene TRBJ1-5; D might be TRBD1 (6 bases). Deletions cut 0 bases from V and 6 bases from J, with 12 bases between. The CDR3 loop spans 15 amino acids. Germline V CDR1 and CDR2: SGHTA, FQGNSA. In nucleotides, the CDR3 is TGTGCCAGCAGCTTAGCCACAGGGATGGGTCAGCCCCAGCATTTT. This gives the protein CASSLATGMGQPQHF.

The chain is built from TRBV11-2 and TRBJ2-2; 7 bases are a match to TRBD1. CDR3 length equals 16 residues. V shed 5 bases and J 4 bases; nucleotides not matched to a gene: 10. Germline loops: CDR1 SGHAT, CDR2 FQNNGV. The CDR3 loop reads CASSRGRQGATGELFF. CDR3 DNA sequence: TGTGCCAGCAGCAGGGGGAGACAGGGAGCCACCGGGGAGCTGTTTTTT.

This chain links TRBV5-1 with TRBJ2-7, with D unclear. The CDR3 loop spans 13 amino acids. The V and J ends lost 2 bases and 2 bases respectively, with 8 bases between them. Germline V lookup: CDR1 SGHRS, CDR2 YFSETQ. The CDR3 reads CASSFRQTYEQYF. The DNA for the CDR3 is TGCGCCAGCAGCTTCAGACAAACCTACGAGCAGTACTTC.

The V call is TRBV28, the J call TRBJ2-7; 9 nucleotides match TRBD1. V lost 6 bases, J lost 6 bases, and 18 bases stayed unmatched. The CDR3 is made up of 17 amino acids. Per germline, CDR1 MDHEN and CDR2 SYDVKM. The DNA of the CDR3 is TGTGCCAGCAGCCATCCAGGGTACAGGGGGCGCGTAAGCGAGCAGTACTTC. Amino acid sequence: CASSHPGYRGRVSEQYF.

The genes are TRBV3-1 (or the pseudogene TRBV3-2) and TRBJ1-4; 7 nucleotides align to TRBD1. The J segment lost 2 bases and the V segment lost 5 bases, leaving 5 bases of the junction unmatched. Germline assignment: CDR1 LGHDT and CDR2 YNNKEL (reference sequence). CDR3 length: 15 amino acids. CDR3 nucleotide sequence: TGTGCCAGCAGCAAACCGGGACAGACTAATGAAAAACTGTTTTTT. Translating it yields CASSKPGQTNEKLFF.

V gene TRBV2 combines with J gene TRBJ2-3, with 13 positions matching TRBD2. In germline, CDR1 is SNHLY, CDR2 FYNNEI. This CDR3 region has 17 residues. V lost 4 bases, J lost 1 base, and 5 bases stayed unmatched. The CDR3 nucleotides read TGTGCCAGCAGTGGGGGGACTAGCGGGACGCGCACAGATACGCAGTATTTT. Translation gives CASSGGTSGTRTDTQYF.

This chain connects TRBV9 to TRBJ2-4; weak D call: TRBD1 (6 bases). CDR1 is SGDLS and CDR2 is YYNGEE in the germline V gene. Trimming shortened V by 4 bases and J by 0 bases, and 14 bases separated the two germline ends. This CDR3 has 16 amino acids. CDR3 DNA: TGTGCCAGCAGCCTGGGACATTCTCCAGCCAAAAACATTCAGTACTTC. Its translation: CASSLGHSPAKNIQYF.

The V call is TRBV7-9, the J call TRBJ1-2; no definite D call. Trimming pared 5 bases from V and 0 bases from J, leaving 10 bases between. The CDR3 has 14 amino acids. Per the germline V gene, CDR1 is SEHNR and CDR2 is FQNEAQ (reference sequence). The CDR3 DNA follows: TGTGCCAGCAGCACGAATCAGGCTAACTATGGCTACACCTTC. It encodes CASSTNQANYGYTF.

The CDR3 DNA is TGTGCCAGCAGCTTAGATAGAACCGGGGTGGGGAGCACTGAAGCTTTCTTT. It encodes CASSLDRTGVGSTEAFF. The genes are TRBV11-2 and TRBJ1-1; unclear D gene. The CDR3 spans 17 residues. Germline lookup yields CDR1 SGHAT and CDR2 FQNNGV. The V end lost 0 bases, the J end lost 4 bases, and 18 bases lay between the germline ends. The variable domain in full, with the rest retrieved from reference TRBV11-2 and TRBJ1-1, is EAGVAQSPRYKIIEKRQSVAFWCNPISGHATLYWYQQILGQGPKLLIQFQNNGVVDDSQLPKDRFSAERLKGVDSTLKIQPAKLEDSAVYLCASSLDRTGVGSTEAFFGQGTRLTVV.

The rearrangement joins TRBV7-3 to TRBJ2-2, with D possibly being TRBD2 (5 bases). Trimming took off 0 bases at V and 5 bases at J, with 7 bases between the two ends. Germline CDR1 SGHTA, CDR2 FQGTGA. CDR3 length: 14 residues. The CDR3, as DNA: TGTGCCAGCAGCTTAACGGGAGTGACCGGGGAGCTGTTTTTT. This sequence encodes CASSLTGVTGELFF.

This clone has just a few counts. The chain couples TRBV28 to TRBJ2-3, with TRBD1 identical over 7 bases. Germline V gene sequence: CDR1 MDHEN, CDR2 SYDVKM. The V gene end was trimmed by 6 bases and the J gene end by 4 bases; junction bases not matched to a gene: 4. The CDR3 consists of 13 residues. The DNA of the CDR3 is TGTGCCAGCAGCCGACAGGGCCCAGATACGCAGTATTTT. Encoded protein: CASSRQGPDTQYF. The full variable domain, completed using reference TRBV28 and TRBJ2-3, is DVKVTQSSRYLVKRTGEKVFLECVQDMDHENMFWYRQDPGLGLRLIYFSYDVKMKEKGDIPEGYSVSREKKERFSLILESASTNQTSMYLCASSRQGPDTQYFGPGTRLTVL.

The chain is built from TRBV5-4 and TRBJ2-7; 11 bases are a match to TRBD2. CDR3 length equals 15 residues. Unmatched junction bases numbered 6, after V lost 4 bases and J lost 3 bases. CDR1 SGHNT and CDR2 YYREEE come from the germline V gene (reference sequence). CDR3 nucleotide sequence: TGTGCCAGCAGCCGAGGGACTAGCGGATACTACGAGCAGTACTTC. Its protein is CASSRGTSGYYEQYF.

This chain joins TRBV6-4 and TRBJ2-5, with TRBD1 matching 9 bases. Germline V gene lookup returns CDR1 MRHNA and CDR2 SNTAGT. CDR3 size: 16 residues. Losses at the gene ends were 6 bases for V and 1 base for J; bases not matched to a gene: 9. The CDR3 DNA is TGTGCCAGCAGGCGTAACAGGGGGCAAAGCCAAGAGACCCAGTACTTC. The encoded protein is CASRRNRGQSQETQYF.

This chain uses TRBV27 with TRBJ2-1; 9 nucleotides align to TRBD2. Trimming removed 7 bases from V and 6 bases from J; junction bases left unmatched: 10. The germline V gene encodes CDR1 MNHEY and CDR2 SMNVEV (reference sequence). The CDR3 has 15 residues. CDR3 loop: CASTLGASGVNEQFF. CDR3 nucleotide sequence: TGTGCCAGCACCCTAGGGGCTAGCGGGGTCAATGAGCAGTTCTTC.

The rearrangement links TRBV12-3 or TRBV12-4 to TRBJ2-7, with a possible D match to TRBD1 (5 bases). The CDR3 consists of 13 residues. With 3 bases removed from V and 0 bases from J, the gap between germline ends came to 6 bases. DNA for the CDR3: TGTGCCAGCAGTTTTGACAGCTCCTACGAGCAGTACTTC. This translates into CASSFDSSYEQYF.

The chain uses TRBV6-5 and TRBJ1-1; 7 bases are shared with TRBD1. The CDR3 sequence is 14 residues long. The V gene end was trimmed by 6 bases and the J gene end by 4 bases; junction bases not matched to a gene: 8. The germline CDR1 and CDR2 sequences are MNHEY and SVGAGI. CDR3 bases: TGTGCCAGCAGCGACAGGGTCTCGGCCACTGAAGCTTTCTTT. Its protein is CASSDRVSATEAFF.

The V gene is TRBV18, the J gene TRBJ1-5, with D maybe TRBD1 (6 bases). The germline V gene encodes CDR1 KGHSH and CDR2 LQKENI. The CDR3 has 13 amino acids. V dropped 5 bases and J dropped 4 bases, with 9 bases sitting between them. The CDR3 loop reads CASSGQRNQPQHF. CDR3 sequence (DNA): TGTGCCAGCTCAGGACAGAGAAATCAGCCCCAGCATTTT.

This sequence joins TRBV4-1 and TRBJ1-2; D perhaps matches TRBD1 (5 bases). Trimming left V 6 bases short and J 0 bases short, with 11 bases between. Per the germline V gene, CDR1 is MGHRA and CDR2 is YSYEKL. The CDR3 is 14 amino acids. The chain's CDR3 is CASRGHNPNYGYTF. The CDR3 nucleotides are TGCGCCAGCAGAGGACATAACCCTAACTATGGCTACACCTTC.